Sequencing of this T cell receptor beta chain was carried out in a study of vaccination and CD4 T cells after COVID-19. Study background: The peptides that stimulated the cells were overlapping spike peptides from SARS-CoV-2, HCoV-NL63, HCoV-OC43 and HCoV-229E.

Study results and caveats: Post-vaccination reactive clonotypes (median around 40) did not differ significantly from post-infection (about 21).

Worth noting for this clonotype: Its antigen is not known.

Regarding treatment: approximately nine-day PBMC culture with coronavirus spike peptide pools or control peptides (ViraFEST assay). Germline CDR1 is LNHNV and CDR2 is YYDKDF (reference sequence). V lost 1 base and J lost 0, with 13 bases in between. The CDR3 covers 18 residues. The Oncomine TCR Beta short-read assay was applied to DNA of cultured CD4+ T cells. Using its own MiXCR run on the PCR reads, TCRdb lists one record per CDR3 protein. The table includes roughly 15,000 distinct CDR3 sequences, 65% to 80% detected once. The sample comprised CD4+ T cells from blood, cultured in vitro. The source is a human donor who had recovered from COVID-19. The chain carries TRBV15 and TRBJ2-6, with D possibly matching TRBD2 (6 bases). The CDR3 DNA sequence: TGTGCCACCAGCAGAGGGGGGGTAGGGGCCTCTGGGGCCAACGTCCTGACTTTC. This sequence encodes CATSRGGVGASGANVLTF.